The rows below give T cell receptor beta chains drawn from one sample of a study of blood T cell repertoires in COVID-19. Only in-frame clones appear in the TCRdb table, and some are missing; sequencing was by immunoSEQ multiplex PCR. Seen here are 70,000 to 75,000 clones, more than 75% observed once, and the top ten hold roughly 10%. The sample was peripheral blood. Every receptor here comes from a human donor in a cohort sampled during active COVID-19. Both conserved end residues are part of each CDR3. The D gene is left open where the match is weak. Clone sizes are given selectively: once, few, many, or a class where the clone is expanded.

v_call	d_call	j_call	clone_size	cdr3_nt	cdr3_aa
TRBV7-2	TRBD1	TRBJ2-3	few	TGTGCCAGCAGCACTGACAGGGGATTGAGAGATACGCAGTATTTT	CASSTDRGLRDTQYF
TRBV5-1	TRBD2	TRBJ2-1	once	TGCGCCAGCAGCGAGGGACTAGCGGGAGTCGTAGTTGAGCAGTTCTTC	CASSEGLAGVVVEQFF
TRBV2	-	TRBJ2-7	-	TGTGCCAGCAGTGAGGGGCCAGGGGCACCCTACGAGCAGTACTTC	CASSEGPGAPYEQYF
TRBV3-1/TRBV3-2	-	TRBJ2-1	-	TGTGCCAGCAGCCAAGATCGGAGCTCCGGAAAGTTCTTC	CASSQDRSSGKFF
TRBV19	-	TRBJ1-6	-	TGTGCCAGTAGCCCGGGCCAGGGGAGTTCACCCCTCCACTTT	CASSPGQGSSPLHF
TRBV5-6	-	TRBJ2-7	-	TGTGCCAGCAGCTTCCCGACTGAGTCCTACGAGCAGTACTTC	CASSFPTESYEQYF
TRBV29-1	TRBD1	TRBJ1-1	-	TGCAGCGCCCTACGAGGGACAGGTATCACTGAAGCTTTCTTT	CSALRGTGITEAFF
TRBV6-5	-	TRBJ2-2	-	TGTGCCAGCGGGAGTTGGACCGGGGAGCTGTTTTTT	CASGSWTGELFF
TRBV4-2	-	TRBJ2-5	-	TGTGCCAGCAGCCAAGATCCAGGGGCCGAAGAGACCCAGTACTTC	CASSQDPGAEETQYF
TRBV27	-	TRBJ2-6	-	TGTGCCAGCAGTTTTAGTAGCTCTGGGGCCAACGTCCTGACTTTC	CASSFSSSGANVLTF
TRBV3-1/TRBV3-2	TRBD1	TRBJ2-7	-	TGTGCCAGCAGCCAACCGGGACAGACCTACGAGCAGTACTTC	CASSQPGQTYEQYF
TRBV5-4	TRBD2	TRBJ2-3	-	TGTGCCAGCAGCTTGGCCGGGACTACCGGCACAGATACGCAGTATTTT	CASSLAGTTGTDTQYF
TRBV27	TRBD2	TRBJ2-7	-	TGTGCCAGCTGTCGAATTCCGGGACTAGCGGTATACGAGCAGTACTTC	CASCRIPGLAVYEQYF
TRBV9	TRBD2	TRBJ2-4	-	TGTGCCAGCAGCGCGGGAGGGAGCCGAGCCAAAAACATTCAGTACTTC	CASSAGGSRAKNIQYF
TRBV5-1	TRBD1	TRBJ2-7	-	TGCGCCAGCAGCTCGACAGGGGGCCTCTCCTACGAGCAGTACTTC	CASSSTGGLSYEQYF
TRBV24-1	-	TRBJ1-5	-	TGTGCCACCAGTGACTCCCCCGGGGGGGCGCGGGATCAGCCCCAGCATTTT	CATSDSPGGARDQPQHF
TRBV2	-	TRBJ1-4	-	TGTGCCAGCAGTTTCCTCAATGAAAAACTGTTTTTT	CASSFLNEKLFF
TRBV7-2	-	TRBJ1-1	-	TGTGCCAGCAGCTTAGGACTGTTCATGAACACTGAAGCTTTCTTT	CASSLGLFMNTEAFF
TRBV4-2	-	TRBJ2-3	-	TGTGCCAGCAGCCAAGAAGGAGGGTACTTAGAGGCAGATACGCAGTATTTT	CASSQEGGYLEADTQYF
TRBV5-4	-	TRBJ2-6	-	TGTGCCAGCACAGGCTCTGGGGCCAACGTCCTGACTTTC	CASTGSGANVLTF
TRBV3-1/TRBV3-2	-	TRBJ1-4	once	TGTGCCAGCAGCCAAGGGCGCGGCGAAAAACTGTTTTTT	CASSQGRGEKLFF
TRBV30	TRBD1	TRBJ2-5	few	TGTGCCTGGGGACAGGGAGGCCAAGAGACCCAGTACTTC	CAWGQGGQETQYF
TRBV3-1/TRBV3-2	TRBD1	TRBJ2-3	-	TGTGCCAGCAGCCCCCTGGGACAGTCAGGACGCACAGATACGCAGTATTTT	CASSPLGQSGRTDTQYF
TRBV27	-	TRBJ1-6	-	TGTGCCAGCAGTAGGGTGGCAGGGGTGGGGAATTCACCCCTCCACTTT	CASSRVAGVGNSPLHF